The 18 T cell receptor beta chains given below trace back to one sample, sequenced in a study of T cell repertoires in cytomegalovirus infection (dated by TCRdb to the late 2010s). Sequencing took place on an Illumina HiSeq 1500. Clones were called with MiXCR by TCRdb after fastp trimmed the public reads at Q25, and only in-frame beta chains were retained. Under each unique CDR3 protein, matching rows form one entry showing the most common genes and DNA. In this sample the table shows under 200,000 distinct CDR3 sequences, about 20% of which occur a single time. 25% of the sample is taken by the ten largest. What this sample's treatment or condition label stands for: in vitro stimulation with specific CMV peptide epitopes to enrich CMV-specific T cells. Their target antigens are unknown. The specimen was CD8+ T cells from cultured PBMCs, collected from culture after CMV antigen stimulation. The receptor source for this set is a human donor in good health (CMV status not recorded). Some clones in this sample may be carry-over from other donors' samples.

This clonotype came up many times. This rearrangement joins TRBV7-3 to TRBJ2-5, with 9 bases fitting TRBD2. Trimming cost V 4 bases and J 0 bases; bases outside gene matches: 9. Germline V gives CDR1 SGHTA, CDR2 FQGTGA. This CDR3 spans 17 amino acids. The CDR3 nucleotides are TGTGCCAGCAGCTCCTCCTTTGAGCGGGGGGACCAAGAGACCCAGTACTTC. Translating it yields CASSSSFERGDQETQYF. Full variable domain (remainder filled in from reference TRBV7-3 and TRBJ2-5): GAGVSQTPSNKVTEKGKYVELRCDPISGHTALYWYRQSLGQGPEFLIYFQGTGAADDSGLPNDRFFAVRPEGSVSTLKIQRTERGDSAVYLCASSSSFERGDQETQYFGPGTRLLVL.

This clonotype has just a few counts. This CDR3 reads CASGSGQRGKPYNEQFF. The CDR3 DNA reads TGTGCTAGTGGTTCAGGTCAACGGGGGAAGCCCTACAATGAGCAGTTCTTC. The J gene is TRBJ2-1, the V gene TRBV12-5, with D possibly matching TRBD2 (6 bases). V shed 4 bases and J shed 2 bases, with 18 bases lying between them. Germline CDR1 LGHNT, CDR2 FRNRAP. The CDR3 has 17 residues.

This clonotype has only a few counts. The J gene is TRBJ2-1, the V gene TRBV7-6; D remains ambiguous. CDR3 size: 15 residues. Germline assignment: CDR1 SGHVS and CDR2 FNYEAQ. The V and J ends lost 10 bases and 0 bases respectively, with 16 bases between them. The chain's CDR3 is CATLISPSSYNEQFF. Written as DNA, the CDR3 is TGTGCCACCCTTATCAGTCCCAGCTCCTACAATGAGCAGTTCTTC.

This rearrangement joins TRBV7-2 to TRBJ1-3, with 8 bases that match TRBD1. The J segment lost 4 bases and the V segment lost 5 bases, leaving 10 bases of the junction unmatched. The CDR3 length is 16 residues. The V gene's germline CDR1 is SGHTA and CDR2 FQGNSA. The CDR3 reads CASSPITGGGGNTIYF. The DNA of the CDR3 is TGTGCCAGCAGCCCAATAACAGGGGGGGGAGGAAACACCATATATTTT.

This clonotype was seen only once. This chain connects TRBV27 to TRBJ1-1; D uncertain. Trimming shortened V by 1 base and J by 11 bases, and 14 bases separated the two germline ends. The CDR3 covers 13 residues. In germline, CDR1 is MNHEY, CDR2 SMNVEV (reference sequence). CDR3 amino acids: CASSLLGGRSAFF. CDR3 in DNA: TGTGCCAGCAGTTTATTAGGTGGGAGGTCGGCTTTCTTT.

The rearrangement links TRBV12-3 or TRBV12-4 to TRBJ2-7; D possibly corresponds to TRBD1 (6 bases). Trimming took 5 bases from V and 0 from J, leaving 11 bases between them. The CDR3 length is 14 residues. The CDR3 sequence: CASSMQGSSYEQYF. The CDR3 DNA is TGTGCCAGCAGTATGCAGGGGAGCTCCTACGAGCAGTACTTC.

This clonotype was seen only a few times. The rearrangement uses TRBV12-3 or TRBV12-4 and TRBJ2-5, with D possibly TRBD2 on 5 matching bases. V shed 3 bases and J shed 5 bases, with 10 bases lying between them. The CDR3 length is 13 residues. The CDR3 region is CASSLVRRETQYF. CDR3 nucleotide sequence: TGTGCCAGCAGTTTGGTACGGAGGGAGACCCAGTACTTC.

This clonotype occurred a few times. The CDR3 nucleotides are TGTGCCAGCAGTCCCCCCTGGGGAAAGGACACTGAAGCTTTCTTT. Residues: CASSPPWGKDTEAFF. The V gene is TRBV27, the J gene TRBJ1-1; D is uncertain. The CDR3 loop spans 15 amino acids. Deletions cut 5 bases from V and 3 bases from J, with 16 bases between. The germline CDR1 and CDR2 sequences are MNHEY and SMNVEV (reference sequence).

In DNA form, the CDR3 reads TGCGCCAGCAGCCAGTTCGGGACAGGGGATGAAAAACTGTTTTTT. Amino acid sequence: CASSQFGTGDEKLFF. The chain carries TRBV4-1 and TRBJ1-4; TRBD1 matches 10 bases. Per germline, CDR1 MGHRA and CDR2 YSYEKL. Trimming removed 3 bases from V and 6 bases from J; junction bases left unmatched: 4. This CDR3 is 15 amino acids long.

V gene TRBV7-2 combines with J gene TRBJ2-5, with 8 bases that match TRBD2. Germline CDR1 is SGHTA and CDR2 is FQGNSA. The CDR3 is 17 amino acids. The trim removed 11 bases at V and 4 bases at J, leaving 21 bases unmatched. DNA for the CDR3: TGTGCCTGCGTCGAGTGGGTGACCGGGGGGGCCCTAGAGACCCAGTACTTC. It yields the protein CACVEWVTGGALETQYF.

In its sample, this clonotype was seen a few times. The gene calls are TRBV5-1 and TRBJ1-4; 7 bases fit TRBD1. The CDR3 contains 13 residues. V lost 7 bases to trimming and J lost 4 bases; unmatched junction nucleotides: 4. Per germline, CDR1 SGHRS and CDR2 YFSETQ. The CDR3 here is CASQTGVNEKLFF. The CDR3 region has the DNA TGCGCCAGCCAAACAGGGGTTAATGAAAAACTGTTTTTT.

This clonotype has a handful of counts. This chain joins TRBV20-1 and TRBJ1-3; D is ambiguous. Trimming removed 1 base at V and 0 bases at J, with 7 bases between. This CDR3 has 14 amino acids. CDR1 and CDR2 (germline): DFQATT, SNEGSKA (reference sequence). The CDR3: CSARGFNSGNTIYF. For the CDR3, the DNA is TGCAGTGCTAGAGGTTTTAACTCTGGAAACACCATATATTTT.

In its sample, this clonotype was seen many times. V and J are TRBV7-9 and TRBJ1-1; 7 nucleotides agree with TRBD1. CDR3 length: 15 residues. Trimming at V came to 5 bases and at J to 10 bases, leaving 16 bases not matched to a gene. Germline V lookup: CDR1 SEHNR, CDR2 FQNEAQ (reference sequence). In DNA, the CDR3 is TGTGCCAGCAGCGGAAGGGACAGACGCATTAGACCAGCTTTCTTT. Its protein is CASSGRDRRIRPAFF.

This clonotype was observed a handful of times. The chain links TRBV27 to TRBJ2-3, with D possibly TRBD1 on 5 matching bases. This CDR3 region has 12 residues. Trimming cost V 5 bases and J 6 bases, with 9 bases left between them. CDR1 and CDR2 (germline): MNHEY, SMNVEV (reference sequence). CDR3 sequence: CASSLSGDTQYF. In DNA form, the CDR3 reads TGTGCCAGCAGTCTTTCAGGGGATACGCAGTATTTT.

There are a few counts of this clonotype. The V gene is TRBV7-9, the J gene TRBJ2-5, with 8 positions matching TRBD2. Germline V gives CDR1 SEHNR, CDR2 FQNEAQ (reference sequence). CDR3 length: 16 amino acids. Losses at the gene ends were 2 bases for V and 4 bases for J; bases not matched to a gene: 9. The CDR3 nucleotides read TGTGCCAGCAGCTTATATCCGGGGGGGCCCGGAGAGACCCAGTACTTC. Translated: CASSLYPGGPGETQYF. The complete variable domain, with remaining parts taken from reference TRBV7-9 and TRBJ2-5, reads DTGVSQNPRHKITKRGQNVTFRCDPISEHNRLYWYRQTLGQGPEFLTYFQNEAQLEKSRLLSDRFSAERPKGSFSTLEIQRTEQGDSAMYLCASSLYPGGPGETQYFGPGTRLLVL.

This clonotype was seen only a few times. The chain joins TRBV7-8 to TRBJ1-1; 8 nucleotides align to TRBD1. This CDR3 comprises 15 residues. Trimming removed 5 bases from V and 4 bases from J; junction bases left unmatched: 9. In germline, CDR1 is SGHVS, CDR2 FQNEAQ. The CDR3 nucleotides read TGTGCCAGCAGCACATCAGGGGGCGAGGGCACTGAAGCTTTCTTT. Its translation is CASSTSGGEGTEAFF.

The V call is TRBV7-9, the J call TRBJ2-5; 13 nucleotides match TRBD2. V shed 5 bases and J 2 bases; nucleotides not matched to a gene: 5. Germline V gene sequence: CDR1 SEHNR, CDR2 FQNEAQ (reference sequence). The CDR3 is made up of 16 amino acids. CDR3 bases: TGTGCCAGCAGCCGCGGACTAGCGGGAGAACAAGAGACCCAGTACTTC. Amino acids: CASSRGLAGEQETQYF. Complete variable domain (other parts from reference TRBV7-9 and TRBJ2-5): DTGVSQNPRHKITKRGQNVTFRCDPISEHNRLYWYRQTLGQGPEFLTYFQNEAQLEKSRLLSDRFSAERPKGSFSTLEIQRTEQGDSAMYLCASSRGLAGEQETQYFGPGTRLLVL.

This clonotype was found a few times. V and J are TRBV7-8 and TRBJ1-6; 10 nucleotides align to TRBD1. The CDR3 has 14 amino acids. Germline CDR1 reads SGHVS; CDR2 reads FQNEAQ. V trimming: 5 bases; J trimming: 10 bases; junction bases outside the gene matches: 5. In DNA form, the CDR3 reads TGTGCCAGCAGCAACCGGACAGGGGGGTCACCCCTCCACTTT. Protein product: CASSNRTGGSPLHF. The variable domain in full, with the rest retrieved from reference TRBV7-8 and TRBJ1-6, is GAGVSQSPRYKVAKRGQDVALRCDPISGHVSLFWYQQALGQGPEFLTYFQNEAQLDKSGLPSDRFFAERPEGSVSTLKIQRTQQEDSAVYLCASSNRTGGSPLHFGNGTRLTVT.